This is a list of T cell receptor beta chains from one sample in a study of T cell responses to AZD1222 COVID-19 vaccine. Sequencing used immunoSEQ multiplex PCR; TCRdb keeps in-frame clones, though not all of them. Of roughly 120,000 clones listed, about 85% are singletons. Sample: peripheral blood, taken on day 0 of AZD1222 vaccination. All receptors come from an adult in good health. The CDR3 runs from the conserved cysteine through the conserved F or W.

j_call v_call cdr3_length cdr3_aa
TRBJ1-1 TRBV19 13 CASSITGATEAFF
TRBJ2-7 TRBV4-1 15 CASSQRVGTLYEQYF
TRBJ2-7 TRBV5-1 18 CASSLGLAGGPWTYEQYF
TRBJ2-7 TRBV7-7 14 CASSPGVLPYEQYF
TRBJ1-2 TRBV29-1 13 CSVESDGKSGYTF
TRBJ1-4 TRBV6-6 15 CASSYSSTGDEKLFF
TRBJ1-5 TRBV3-1/TRBV3-2 12 CASSQESQPQHF
TRBJ2-7 TRBV3-1/TRBV3-2 13 CASSRNPGTEQYF
TRBJ2-1 TRBV27 13 CASSFALYNEQFF
TRBJ2-1 TRBV18 14 CASSAGRQDNEQFF
TRBJ2-1 TRBV29-1 10 CSVAMDEQFF
TRBJ2-1 TRBV19 16 CASSMGFRGKYNEQFF
TRBJ1-2 TRBV9 14 CASSVASGLYGYTF
TRBJ2-2 TRBV6-4 13 CATSQGSTGELFF
TRBJ2-5 TRBV3-1/TRBV3-2 14 CASSQGGGGETQYF
TRBJ2-3 TRBV6-9 14 CASSYGAGPDTQYF
TRBJ1-6 TRBV19 15 CASSMGSGVYSPLHF
TRBJ1-6 TRBV5-6 17 CASSLRFGGINNSPLHF
TRBJ1-5 TRBV19 16 CASSIPNGVGNQPQHF
TRBJ2-7 TRBV14 12 CASSPANYEQYF
TRBJ1-6 TRBV7-2 14 CASSLEGAGSPLHF
TRBJ1-2 TRBV5-6 13 CASSPGREVGYTF
TRBJ1-2 TRBV9 14 CASTSGTEMGGYTF
TRBJ1-4 TRBV6-6 12 CASRLQDEKLFF
TRBJ1-1 TRBV13 11 CASSLMGEAFF
TRBJ2-7 TRBV9 14 CASSPSGNSYEQYF
TRBJ1-6 TRBV14 13 CASSQLPSSPLHF
TRBJ2-7 TRBV28 14 CASSLYGTGYEQYF
TRBJ1-2 TRBV11-2 15 CASSLEARMMDGYTF
TRBJ1-2 TRBV6-6 17 CASSRLVDREHDYGYTF
TRBJ2-3 TRBV7-9 17 CASSLVLAGDFTDTQYF
TRBJ1-4 TRBV7-2 11 CASSLRGELFF
TRBJ2-3 TRBV19 11 CASRLADTQYF
TRBJ1-4 TRBV29-1 14 CSVKRGTPIEKLFF
TRBJ1-4 TRBV4-2 16 CASSQDWGQGIEKLFF
TRBJ1-1 TRBV7-9 14 CASSLGAGVTEAFF
TRBJ2-7 TRBV7-2 16 CASSPDGATPAYEQYF
TRBJ2-3 TRBV28 15 CASRVGDRETDTQYF
TRBJ2-7 TRBV7-9 15 CASSSDRGSSYEQYF
TRBJ2-3 TRBV9 15 CASSVEARPQDTQYF
TRBJ1-2 TRBV4-1 14 CASSYHGASRGYTF
TRBJ1-2 TRBV4-2 16 CASSQTGTGGFNGYTF
TRBJ1-1 TRBV5-1 16 CASSYDIGAGNTEAFF